This T cell receptor beta chain was captured in a study of shared clonotypes between healthy human individuals. About the research overall: Donors, aged 18 to 49, were a couple of women and a few men.

Healthy HIV-negative adults with no recent acute infections or vaccinations were recruited as donors. CDR3 size: 15 residues. V was clipped by 4 bases and J by 3 bases; unmatched bases: 7. CDR1 and CDR2 from the germline V gene are SGHAT and FQNNGV. Genomic DNA of every subset was divided equally among multiple immunoSEQ plates. Per the authors' pipeline: As immunoSEQ supplied junction-only sequences (without quality scores), filtering differed. Some clones are missing from TCRdb's copy, which holds only in-frame ones; the method was immunoSEQ multiplex PCR. The DNA gave D and trimming, while V, J and clone size come from that table. Counted here are about 490,000 clones, 70% to 80% occurring once; the ten biggest clones make up under 15%.

The sample consisted of PBMCs. This clonotype was obtained from a woman in her thirties or forties in good health. Some clones in this sample may be carry-over from other donors' samples. The chain uses TRBV11-2 and TRBJ2-7, with 9 bases lining up with TRBD2. The DNA of the CDR3 is TGTGCCAGCAGCTGGGGGGCTAGCGGGAACTACGAGCAGTACTTC. This translates into CASSWGASGNYEQYF.